The 20 T cell receptor beta chains below all came from one sample that was sequenced in a study of identical twins. MiXCR, applied by TCRdb to the 5' RACE reads, yields one record per CDR3 protein. The table records more than 650,000 distinct CDR3 sequences, over 5% of them present only once. The specimen sequenced was naive T cells sorted from blood. The source of these receptors is a man aged 18 to 30 in good health.

CDR3: CASSLAGGLAVRSEQFF. The CDR3 DNA is TGTGCCAGCAGCTTAGCGGGGGGACTAGCGGTACGGAGTGAGCAGTTCTTC. This chain connects TRBV7-9 to TRBJ2-1, with 11 bases matching TRBD2. The J segment lost 9 bases and the V segment lost 0 bases, leaving 10 bases of the junction unmatched. Germline-derived CDR1 and CDR2 are SEHNR and FQNEAQ (reference sequence). There are 17 residues in the CDR3.

In this sample, this clonotype turned up many times. This chain connects TRBV6-5 to TRBJ2-3; TRBD2 matches at 10 bases. CDR1 and CDR2 (germline): MNHEY, SVGAGI. The ends lost 2 bases at V and 2 bases at J; junction bases unmatched: 13. CDR3 size: 19 residues. The DNA of the CDR3 is TGTGCCAGCAGTTACGGATATCCTAGCGGGAGCCCTTTCACAGATACGCAGTATTTT. Residues: CASSYGYPSGSPFTDTQYF.

The chain links TRBV29-1 to TRBJ2-7; the D call may be TRBD1 or TRBD2 (5 bases each). The V end lost 6 bases, the J end lost 3 bases, and 21 bases lay between the germline ends. Looked up from germline, CDR1 is SQVTM and CDR2 is ANQGSEA. The CDR3 covers 15 residues. The CDR3 DNA reads as TGCAGCGTCCCACGAGGGACGGGGAAGGTCTACGAGCAGTACTTC. It translates to CSVPRGTGKVYEQYF.

This clonotype was found many times. This chain uses TRBV7-9 with TRBJ1-6; 9 nucleotides match TRBD1. Trimming removed 4 bases from V and 10 bases from J; junction bases left unmatched: 8. The CDR3 has 15 residues. The germline V gene encodes CDR1 SEHNR and CDR2 FQNEAQ (reference sequence). Here the CDR3 DNA reads TGTGCCAGCAGCTCCGGGACAGGGACGGGCTCACCCCTCCACTTT. The encoded protein is CASSSGTGTGSPLHF.

This clonotype was recorded many times. The chain combines TRBV12-3 or TRBV12-4 with TRBJ2-1, with D perhaps matching TRBD2 (5 bases). The CDR3 has 13 residues. V shed 4 bases and J shed 9 bases, with 13 bases lying between them. CDR3 coding DNA: TGTGCCAGCAGTTACCGGGGAGCCAGTGAGCAGTTCTTC. The encoded protein is CASSYRGASEQFF.

The sample holds a few counts of this clonotype. This sequence joins TRBV20-1 and TRBJ1-4; unclear D gene. The V and J ends lost 0 bases and 5 bases respectively, with 16 bases between them. CDR3 size: 16 residues. From germline, CDR1 is DFQATT and CDR2 SNEGSKA (reference sequence). The CDR3 coding sequence is TGCAGTGCTAGAGATAAGGAGTGGGCGGTAAATGAAAAACTGTTTTTT. Translated, it gives CSARDKEWAVNEKLFF.

This clonotype came up many times. J is TRBJ2-3 and V is TRBV11-2; 7 nucleotides align to TRBD1. The germline CDR1 and CDR2 sequences are SGHAT and FQNNGV. This CDR3 has 16 amino acids. With 1 base clipped from V and 6 bases from J, the junction kept 10 bases outside the gene matches. CDR3 loop: CASSLVGGQVVDTQYF. The CDR3 DNA is TGTGCCAGCAGCTTAGTAGGAGGACAGGTAGTCGATACGCAGTATTTT. Complete variable domain (other parts from reference TRBV11-2 and TRBJ2-3): EAGVAQSPRYKIIEKRQSVAFWCNPISGHATLYWYQQILGQGPKLLIQFQNNGVVDDSQLPKDRFSAERLKGVDSTLKIQPAKLEDSAVYLCASSLVGGQVVDTQYFGPGTRLTVL.

A few counts support this clonotype. The J gene is TRBJ2-7, the V gene TRBV7-8; D is ambiguous. Looked up from germline, CDR1 is SGHVS and CDR2 is FQNEAQ. The ends were cut back, 0 bases at V and 0 bases at J, with 6 bases in the middle. The CDR3 is 14 amino acids. The CDR3 nucleotides read TGTGCCAGCAGCTTAGCTGAAACCTCCTACGAGCAGTACGTC. It specifies CASSLAETSYEQYV.

This clonotype was counted only a few times. The chain employs TRBV7-2 and TRBJ1-5; D unresolved. Germline V gives CDR1 SGHTA, CDR2 FQGNSA. Trimming removed 0 bases at V and 0 bases at J, with 9 bases between. The CDR3 covers 16 residues. The CDR3 sequence: CASSLAEGYSNQPQHF. CDR3 nucleotide sequence: TGTGCCAGCAGCTTAGCTGAGGGCTATAGCAATCAGCCCCAGCATTTT.

The rearrangement uses TRBV23-1 and TRBJ2-1; 8 bases are shared with TRBD1. TRBV23-1 is an open reading frame whose function is uncertain. The CDR3 is 15 residues long. The ends lost 9 bases at V and 0 bases at J; junction bases unmatched: 7. The CDR3 spells CARKKTGGSYNEQFF. CDR3 DNA sequence: TGCGCCAGGAAGAAAACAGGGGGCTCCTACAATGAGCAGTTCTTC.

This clonotype was seen at least ten times. The chain carries TRBV28 and TRBJ2-7; 12 nucleotides match TRBD2. The V segment lost 5 bases and the J segment 4 bases; nucleotides outside the gene matches: 3. The CDR3 contains 14 residues. The V gene's germline CDR1 is MDHEN and CDR2 SYDVKM. CDR3 amino acids: CASSPGLAGYEQYV. For the CDR3, the DNA is TGTGCCAGCAGTCCCGGACTAGCGGGATACGAGCAGTACGTC.

This clonotype was recorded a few times. The rearrangement links TRBV6-5 to TRBJ2-7, with D possibly being TRBD1 (5 bases). CDR1 and CDR2 from the germline V gene are MNHEY and SVGAGI. V was clipped by 0 bases and J by 2 bases, with 11 bases between them. The CDR3 has 15 residues. CDR3 coding DNA: TGTGCCAGCAGTTACTCGAAGGGGTTCCCCTACGAGCAGTACTTC. It is translated as CASSYSKGFPYEQYF.

This clonotype was seen many times. V and J are TRBV4-2 and TRBJ2-3; maybe TRBD2 (5 bases). Trimming pared 0 bases from V and 1 base from J, leaving 11 bases between. Germline assignment: CDR1 LGHNA and CDR2 YNFKEQ. There are 16 residues in the CDR3. CDR3 sequence reads: CASSQERGQGTDTQYF. The CDR3 DNA follows: TGTGCCAGCAGCCAAGAACGAGGGCAAGGCACAGATACGCAGTATTTT.

This clonotype occurred many times. This chain joins TRBV12-3 or TRBV12-4 and TRBJ2-1; 9 bases agree with TRBD2. The CDR3 runs 15 residues. The J segment lost 8 bases and the V segment lost 7 bases, leaving 12 bases of the junction unmatched. CDR3 protein: CASTSGAGGVDEQFF. The CDR3 DNA reads TGTGCCAGCACCAGTGGGGCGGGAGGGGTCGATGAGCAGTTCTTC.

This clonotype came up many times. The rearrangement uses TRBV5-1 and TRBJ2-1; D unclear. The CDR3 extends over 13 amino acids. CDR1 SGHRS and CDR2 YFSETQ come from the germline V gene. V dropped 4 bases and J dropped 8 bases, with 13 bases sitting between them. For the CDR3, the DNA is TGCGCCAGCAGCCAACCAAACCCCTATGAGCAGTTCTTC. It yields the protein CASSQPNPYEQFF. Full variable domain (remainder filled in from reference TRBV5-1 and TRBJ2-1): KAGVTQTPRYLIKTRGQQVTLSCSPISGHRSVSWYQQTPGQGLQFLFEYFSETQRNKGNFPGRFSGRQFSNSRSEMNVSTLELGDSALYLCASSQPNPYEQFFGPGTRLTVL.

The table lists this clonotype with many counts. This chain connects TRBV29-1 to TRBJ1-1; TRBD1 agrees at 7 bases. Trimming took 6 bases from V and 2 from J; bases not matched to a gene: 12. This CDR3 is built from 15 residues. Germline CDR1 reads SQVTM; CDR2 reads ANQGSEA. CDR3 protein: CSVTRVRGGNTEAFF. Here the CDR3 DNA reads TGCAGCGTCACACGGGTCAGGGGGGGCAACACTGAAGCTTTCTTT.

This clonotype was picked up a small number of times. The chain recombines TRBV5-1 with TRBJ1-1; weak D call: TRBD1 (5 bases). Looked up from germline, CDR1 is SGHRS and CDR2 is YFSETQ. CDR3 length equals 18 residues. Trimming took off 0 bases at V and 0 bases at J, with 18 bases between the two ends. For the CDR3, the DNA is TGCGCCAGCAGCTTGGTAAAAGGGACGGATCCCATGAACACTGAAGCTTTCTTT. This gives the protein CASSLVKGTDPMNTEAFF.

This clonotype was recorded many times. The rearrangement uses TRBV12-3 or TRBV12-4 and TRBJ2-1; possible D gene TRBD2, 5 bases. With 8 bases removed from V and 7 bases from J, the gap between germline ends came to 15 bases. There are 13 residues in the CDR3. DNA for the CDR3: TGTGCCAGCCTTCCGGAGGCCCGGAATGAGCAGTTCTTC. It is translated as CASLPEARNEQFF.

There are a few counts of this clonotype. This sequence joins TRBV7-9 and TRBJ2-1, with 14 nucleotides matching TRBD2. CDR1 is SEHNR and CDR2 is FQNEAQ in the germline V gene (reference sequence). The CDR3 has 16 amino acids. J was trimmed by 6 bases and V by 5 bases; bases with no gene match: 6. CDR3 loop: CASSQPGLAGVNEQFF. In DNA, the CDR3 is TGTGCCAGCAGCCAACCGGGACTAGCGGGAGTCAATGAGCAGTTCTTC.

The J gene is TRBJ1-5, the V gene TRBV15, with a tentative D call TRBD1 (6 bases). Per the germline V gene, CDR1 is LNHNV and CDR2 is YYDKDF (reference sequence). The CDR3 length is 18 residues. The V end was cut by 1 base, the J end by 0 bases, with 16 bases between. The CDR3, as DNA: TGTGCCACCAGCAGAGGACAGGTGGGGATGGTTAGCAATCAGCCCCAGCATTTT. It is translated as CATSRGQVGMVSNQPQHF.